This paragraph reports one T cell receptor (beta chain). The sample originates from a study of blood T cell repertoires in COVID-19. Whole-study context: Collection of acute and convalescent COVID-19 samples took place in the United States, Italy and Spain. Sources were T cells, B-cell-depleted T cells, or PBMCs; the material itself was cDNA or gDNA.

In the authors' methods: Reference gene primers were amplified, and this amplification served to estimate nucleated cell counts. Only in-frame clones appear in the TCRdb table, and some are missing; sequencing was by immunoSEQ multiplex PCR. From that table come the V and J calls and clone size; the DNA was used to work out D and trimming. This sample has 150,000 or so clones, with around 86% found just once. The sequence was obtained from a man at least 80 years old with acute or convalescent COVID-19. The sequenced sample consisted of peripheral blood.

Here the CDR3 reads CASSQPGRGAEKLFF. In DNA, the CDR3 is TGTGCCAGCAGCCAGCCGGGCAGGGGGGCTGAAAAACTGTTTTTT. This chain links TRBV11-1 with TRBJ1-4; TRBD1 matches at 7 bases. The V gene end was trimmed by 5 bases and the J gene end by 7 bases; junction bases not matched to a gene: 10. There are 15 residues in the CDR3. CDR1 SGHAT and CDR2 FQDESV come from the germline V gene (reference sequence). The full variable domain, with the rest looked up from reference TRBV11-1 and TRBJ1-4, is EAEVAQSPRYKITEKSQAVAFWCDPISGHATLYWYRQILGQGPELLVQFQDESVVDDSQLPKDRFSAERLKGVDSTLKIQPAELGDSAMYLCASSQPGRGAEKLFFGSGTQLSVL.